This is a list of T cell receptor beta chains from one sample in a study of a mutant IDH1 vaccine in newly diagnosed glioma. Here immunoSEQ multiplex PCR was the method, and the copy in TCRdb shows in-frame clones only, minus some. The repertoire has 50,000 to 65,000 clones, 83% of them found once; the top ten carry 3% to 4%. Their antigens are not known. The starting material was PBMCs, obtained from a glioma patient whose treatment included an IDH1 peptide vaccine. The source is a woman between 45 and 60 years old with glioma. Each CDR3 is given with its conserved first and last residue. D genes are given only for firm matches. Size is omitted from some rows. Given values are once, few, many or a class for expanded clones.

J: TRBJ1-1
V: TRBV6-4
D: .
size: .
DNA: TGTGCCAGCAGTAGGCTCCCTGGTGGGATGAACACTGAAGCTTTCTTT
CDR3: CASSRLPGGMNTEAFF

J: TRBJ1-3
V: TRBV4-2
D: .
size: .
DNA: TGTGCCAGCAGCCCCCCCATTGCAGGGGCCTCTGGAAACACCATATATTTT
CDR3: CASSPPIAGASGNTIYF

J: TRBJ1-2
V: TRBV7-2
D: TRBD1
size: .
DNA: TGTGCCAGCAGCTCCGGGACAGGGGCGTATGGCTACACCTTC
CDR3: CASSSGTGAYGYTF

J: TRBJ1-2
V: TRBV5-6
D: .
size: .
DNA: TGTGCCAGCAGCCCTTGGCCGGGGGACTATGGCTACACCTTC
CDR3: CASSPWPGDYGYTF

J: TRBJ1-1
V: TRBV5-1
D: .
size: few
DNA: TGCGCCAGCACTCGAGGTGGGAACACTGAAGCTTTCTTT
CDR3: CASTRGGNTEAFF

J: TRBJ2-3
V: TRBV29-1
D: TRBD2
size: .
DNA: TGCAGCGCCTGGGGGACTAGCGGGGATGCAGATACGCAGTATTTT
CDR3: CSAWGTSGDADTQYF

J: TRBJ1-1
V: TRBV18
D: .
size: .
DNA: TGTGCCAGCTCAGTAGACAGAAAAATGAACACTGAAGCTTTCTTT
CDR3: CASSVDRKMNTEAFF

J: TRBJ2-3
V: TRBV5-1
D: TRBD2
size: .
DNA: TGCGCCAGCAGCTCCCCGGGACTAGCAACTATGGGAGCAGATACGCAGTATTTT
CDR3: CASSSPGLATMGADTQYF

J: TRBJ2-7
V: TRBV30
D: .
size: .
DNA: TGTGCCTGGAGTGTGAGGGGACCGATCTACGAGCAGTACTTC
CDR3: CAWSVRGPIYEQYF

J: TRBJ2-7
V: TRBV6-6
D: TRBD1
size: .
DNA: TGTGCCAGCAGTACGGACAGGTTTCCCCACGAGCAGTACTTC
CDR3: CASSTDRFPHEQYF

J: TRBJ2-2
V: TRBV28
D: .
size: .
DNA: TGTGCCAGCATCAACAGAGGCACCGGGGAGCTGTTTTTT
CDR3: CASINRGTGELFF

J: TRBJ2-7
V: TRBV4-1
D: .
size: .
DNA: TGCGCCAGCAGCCAAGATGGGGCAGAGCAGTACTTC
CDR3: CASSQDGAEQYF

J: TRBJ2-1
V: TRBV7-3
D: TRBD1
size: few
DNA: TGTGCCAGCAGCTTACTAGGACAGGGGGCCGGTGAGCAGTTCTTC
CDR3: CASSLLGQGAGEQFF

J: TRBJ1-2
V: TRBV5-1
D: TRBD1
size: few
DNA: TGCGCCAGCAGCTTAGGACAGGGCGTCTATGGCTACACCTTC
CDR3: CASSLGQGVYGYTF

J: TRBJ2-7
V: TRBV30
D: .
size: few
DNA: TGTGCCTGGAGTGTACTTGGGAGCGAGCAGTACTTC
CDR3: CAWSVLGSEQYF

J: TRBJ1-4
V: TRBV9
D: .
size: .
DNA: TGTGCCAGCAGCGTAGCTCCAGGGGTGCGTGAAAAACTGTTTTTT
CDR3: CASSVAPGVREKLFF

J: TRBJ2-7
V: TRBV9
D: .
size: once
DNA: TGTGCCAGCAGCGCCGGGGACCTTCTCTCCTACGAGCAGTACTTC
CDR3: CASSAGDLLSYEQYF

J: TRBJ1-1
V: TRBV28
D: .
size: .
DNA: TGTGCCAGCAGTTCAGGAATGCCAACTGAAGCTTTCTTT
CDR3: CASSSGMPTEAFF

J: TRBJ1-1
V: TRBV5-6
D: TRBD1
size: .
DNA: TGTGCCAGCAGCTCAAAAAGACAGGGAGGCACTGAAGCTTTCTTT
CDR3: CASSSKRQGGTEAFF

J: TRBJ2-1
V: TRBV6-4
D: TRBD2
size: .
DNA: TGTGCCAGCAGTGCAGCTAGCGGGGGATTCTACAATGAGCAGTTCTTC
CDR3: CASSAASGGFYNEQFF

J: TRBJ2-1
V: TRBV2
D: .
size: .
DNA: TGTGCCAGCAAGGGCTCCTACAATGAGCAGTTCTTC
CDR3: CASKGSYNEQFF

J: TRBJ2-3
V: TRBV27
D: TRBD2
size: .
DNA: TGTGCCAGTCCGGGGTGGCGGGAGAGCACAGATACGCAGTATTTT
CDR3: CASPGWRESTDTQYF

J: TRBJ1-2
V: TRBV10-2
D: .
size: .
DNA: TGCGCCAGTACCGCGACAGGAGGGCATGGCTACACCTTC
CDR3: CASTATGGHGYTF

J: TRBJ2-5
V: TRBV6-6
D: .
size: .
DNA: TGTGCCAGCAGTGAAAGGGGGTCCCAGTACTTC
CDR3: CASSERGSQYF

J: TRBJ2-3
V: TRBV9
D: TRBD2
size: .
DNA: TGTGCCAGCAGCGGACTAGCGGGGGGGAGCACAGATACGCAGTATTTT
CDR3: CASSGLAGGSTDTQYF

J: TRBJ2-4
V: TRBV28
D: .
size: once
DNA: TGTGCCAGCAATGGAGGAGCCAAAAACATTCAGTACTTC
CDR3: CASNGGAKNIQYF

J: TRBJ2-5
V: TRBV7-9
D: .
size: .
DNA: TGTGCCAGCAGCTTAATGGGCGGAAACCAAGAGACCCAGTACTTC
CDR3: CASSLMGGNQETQYF

J: TRBJ1-2
V: TRBV7-8
D: .
size: .
DNA: TGTGCCAGCAGCTTAGCGTACAGGTCAAACTATGGCTACACCTTC
CDR3: CASSLAYRSNYGYTF

J: TRBJ1-3
V: TRBV4-1
D: TRBD1
size: .
DNA: TGCGCCAGCAGCCAAGGTCGACAGGGGCCGACAAGCTCTGGAAACACCATATATTTT
CDR3: CASSQGRQGPTSSGNTIYF

J: TRBJ2-3
V: TRBV4-2
D: TRBD2
size: .
DNA: TGTGCCAGCAGCCAAGATCCCCCAAGCGGGGGTACGACAGATACGCAGTATTTT
CDR3: CASSQDPPSGGTTDTQYF

J: TRBJ1-2
V: TRBV29-1
D: .
size: .
DNA: TGCAGCGTTGGGGGCCGCAGGGGAGAAACTGGCTACACCTTC
CDR3: CSVGGRRGETGYTF

J: TRBJ2-7
V: TRBV5-1
D: TRBD1
size: .
DNA: TGCGCCAGCAGCTCTTCGGACAGGGGGTTCACCTACGAGCAGTACTTC
CDR3: CASSSSDRGFTYEQYF

J: TRBJ2-1
V: TRBV4-1
D: TRBD2
size: once
DNA: TGCGCCAGCAGCCCAACTCTAGCGGAGAACTACAATGAGCAGTTCTTC
CDR3: CASSPTLAENYNEQFF

J: TRBJ1-4
V: TRBV30
D: .
size: .
DNA: TGTGCCTGGAGTGTCGTGGCAGGACGCCGGGAAAAACTGTTTTTT
CDR3: CAWSVVAGRREKLFF

J: TRBJ1-1
V: TRBV7-9
D: TRBD1
size: .
DNA: TGTGCCAGCAGCTCGCCGGGACAGGGGGGAGCTTTCTTT
CDR3: CASSSPGQGGAFF

J: TRBJ1-1
V: TRBV9
D: .
size: .
DNA: TGTGCCAGCAGCGTAGAATCCTGGGGCCTCACTGAAGCTTTCTTT
CDR3: CASSVESWGLTEAFF

J: TRBJ2-1
V: TRBV30
D: TRBD1
size: .
DNA: TGTGCCCGCCGGGACAGGGGTTACAATGAGCAGTTCTTC
CDR3: CARRDRGYNEQFF

J: TRBJ1-2
V: TRBV5-6
D: .
size: .
DNA: TGTGCCAGCAACCGTGGGCAGGGTTTGGGCTATGGCTACACCTTC
CDR3: CASNRGQGLGYGYTF

J: TRBJ1-1
V: TRBV4-1
D: TRBD1
size: .
DNA: TGCGCCAGCAGCCCTGGCGGACAGGGCAGGGGAGCTTTCTTT
CDR3: CASSPGGQGRGAFF

J: TRBJ1-5
V: TRBV5-1
D: .
size: .
DNA: TGCGCCAGCAGCTTTGGGGGTAGCAATCAGCCCCAGCATTTT
CDR3: CASSFGGSNQPQHF

J: TRBJ1-2
V: TRBV10-3
D: TRBD1
size: .
DNA: TGTGCCATCAACGATCCGGGACAGAACTATGGCTACACCTTC
CDR3: CAINDPGQNYGYTF

J: TRBJ2-2
V: TRBV5-6
D: .
size: once
DNA: TGTGCCAGCAGCTGGGCCAGTGGGGAGCTGTTTTTT
CDR3: CASSWASGELFF

J: TRBJ1-1
V: TRBV2
D: .
size: .
DNA: TGTGCCAGCAGTGAGGGGCCGGGTAGTGGGACTGAAGCTTTCTTT
CDR3: CASSEGPGSGTEAFF

J: TRBJ1-1
V: TRBV7-9
D: .
size: .
DNA: TGTGCCAGCAGCTTGATGGCCACTGAAGCTTTCTTT
CDR3: CASSLMATEAFF

J: TRBJ2-3
V: TRBV9
D: .
size: .
DNA: TGTGCCAGCAGCCCCAGCGCCTTTAGCACAGATACGCAGTATTTT
CDR3: CASSPSAFSTDTQYF

J: TRBJ1-1
V: TRBV4-2
D: .
size: .
DNA: TGTGCCAGCAGCCTCCACGGGGGAACTGAAGCTTTCTTT
CDR3: CASSLHGGTEAFF

J: TRBJ2-7
V: TRBV5-1
D: .
size: .
DNA: TGCGCCAGCAGCTCCGACATTGGTAGGGTTGGAGGCGAGCAGTACTTC
CDR3: CASSSDIGRVGGEQYF

J: TRBJ2-5
V: TRBV5-5
D: TRBD1
size: .
DNA: TGTGCCAGCAGCCTGGACAGGGGGCGGGAGACCCAGTACTTC
CDR3: CASSLDRGRETQYF

J: TRBJ2-1
V: TRBV7-9
D: .
size: .
DNA: TGTGCCAGCAGCTTGGGACCTGAGCAGTTCTTC
CDR3: CASSLGPEQFF

J: TRBJ2-7
V: TRBV21-1
D: .
size: .
DNA: TGTGCCAGCAGCACAGAAGTCGATTCTGGGTGGGACGAGCAGTACTTC
CDR3: CASSTEVDSGWDEQYF

J: TRBJ1-5
V: TRBV19
D: TRBD1
size: .
DNA: TGTGCCAGTATGTACAGGGGGGGCGGTCAGCCCCAGCATTTT
CDR3: CASMYRGGGQPQHF

J: TRBJ1-2
V: TRBV6-5
D: TRBD1
size: .
DNA: TGTGCCAGCAGTTACTCGAAGCTCTACAGGGGGGATGGCTACACCTTC
CDR3: CASSYSKLYRGDGYTF

J: TRBJ2-3
V: TRBV27
D: .
size: .
DNA: TGTGCCAGCAGTTTAACACCGGGCAGGGGCACAGATACGCAGTATTTT
CDR3: CASSLTPGRGTDTQYF

J: TRBJ1-1
V: TRBV14
D: .
size: .
DNA: TGTGCCAGCAGCCAGGGAGTTGTGACTGAAGCTTTCTTT
CDR3: CASSQGVVTEAFF

J: TRBJ2-5
V: TRBV4-1
D: TRBD2
size: .
DNA: TGCGCCAGCAGCCAAGATCTAGCGGGGGGGCTCGGGGAGACCCAGTACTTC
CDR3: CASSQDLAGGLGETQYF

J: TRBJ2-3
V: TRBV7-9
D: .
size: .
DNA: TGTGCCAGCAGTTTTGTTGGGGGCACAGATACGCAGTATTTT
CDR3: CASSFVGGTDTQYF